This T cell receptor beta chain was sequenced in a study of T cell responses to AZD1222 COVID-19 vaccine. The CDR3 has 16 residues. V was pared by 2 bases and J by 1 base, with 12 bases between. Germline V gives CDR1 LNHDA, CDR2 SQIVND (reference sequence). The study, taken as a whole, reports: No day 14 peak samples; only post-peak repertoires were characterized. Donors skewed white British and female; clonal diversity was possibly underestimated. Spike was spanned by vaccine-associated CD4 TCRs, which were dominant at 160-218 and 743-854. Seropositive AZD1222 recipients at baseline numbered only five or six.

Sequencing was performed with immunoSEQ multiplex PCR; in TCRdb, only in-frame clones are kept and a portion is missing. The repertoire has some 100,000 clones, about 86% of them found once; the top ten carry 17%. In its sample, this clone was seen once. What it binds is unknown. The chain couples TRBV19 to TRBJ2-1; D unclear. This receptor was obtained from an adult who received the AZD1222 COVID-19 vaccine. The sample was peripheral blood, taken 28 days after the second AZD1222 dose. Here the CDR3 reads CASSISSLSSYNEQFF. CDR3 DNA: TGTGCCAGTAGTATATCCAGTCTGAGTTCCTACAATGAGCAGTTCTTC.